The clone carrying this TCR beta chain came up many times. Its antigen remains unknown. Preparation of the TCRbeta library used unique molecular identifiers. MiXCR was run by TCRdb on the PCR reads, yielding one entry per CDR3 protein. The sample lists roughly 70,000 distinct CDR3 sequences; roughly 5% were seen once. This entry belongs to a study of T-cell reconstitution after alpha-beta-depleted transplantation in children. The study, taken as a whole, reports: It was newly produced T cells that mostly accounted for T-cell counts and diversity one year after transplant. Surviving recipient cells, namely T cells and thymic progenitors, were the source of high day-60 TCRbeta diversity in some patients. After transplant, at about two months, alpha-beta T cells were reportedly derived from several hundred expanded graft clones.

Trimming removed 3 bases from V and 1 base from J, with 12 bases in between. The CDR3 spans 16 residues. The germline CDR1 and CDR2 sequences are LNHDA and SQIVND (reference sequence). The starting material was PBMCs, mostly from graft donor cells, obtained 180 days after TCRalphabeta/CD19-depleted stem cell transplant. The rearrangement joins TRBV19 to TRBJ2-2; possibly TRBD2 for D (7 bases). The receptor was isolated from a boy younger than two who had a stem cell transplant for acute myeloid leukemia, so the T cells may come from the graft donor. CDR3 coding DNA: TGTGCCAGTAGTATTGGCGGGGGCTGGAACACCGGGGAGCTGTTTTTT. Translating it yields CASSIGGGWNTGELFF.